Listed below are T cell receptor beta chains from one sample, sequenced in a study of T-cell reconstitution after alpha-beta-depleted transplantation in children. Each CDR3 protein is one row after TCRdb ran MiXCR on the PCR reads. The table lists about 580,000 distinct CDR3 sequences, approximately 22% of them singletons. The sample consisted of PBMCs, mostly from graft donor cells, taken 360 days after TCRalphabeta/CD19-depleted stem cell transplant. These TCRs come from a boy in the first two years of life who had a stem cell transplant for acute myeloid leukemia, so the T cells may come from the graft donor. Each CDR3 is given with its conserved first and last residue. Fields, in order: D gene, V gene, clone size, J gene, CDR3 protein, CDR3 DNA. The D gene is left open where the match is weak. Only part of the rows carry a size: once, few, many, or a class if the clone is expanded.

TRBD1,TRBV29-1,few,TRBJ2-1,CSVQTGTGSHNEQFF,TGCAGCGTCCAAACCGGGACAGGGAGCCACAATGAGCAGTTCTTC
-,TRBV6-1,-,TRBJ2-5,CASTPTSGELPWGETQYF,TGTGCCAGCACCCCGACCTCGGGGGAGCTACCTTGGGGGGAGACCCAGTACTTC
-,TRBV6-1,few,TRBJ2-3,CASRPLESGGHPRDTQYF,TGTGCCAGCAGACCACTAGAGTCGGGGGGACATCCACGGGATACGCAGTATTTT
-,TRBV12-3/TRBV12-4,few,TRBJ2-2,CASSWTVGGELFF,TGTGCCAGCAGTTGGACTGTAGGCGGGGAGCTGTTTTTT
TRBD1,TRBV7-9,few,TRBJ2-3,CATRVAGGIPDTQYF,TGTGCCACCCGAGTGGCAGGGGGAATTCCAGATACGCAGTATTTT
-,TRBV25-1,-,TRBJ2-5,CASSEDSWGGETQYF,TGTGCCAGCAGTGAAGACTCCTGGGGCGGAGAGACCCAGTACTTC
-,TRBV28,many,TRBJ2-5,CASSLSGATQYF,TGTGCCAGCAGTTTATCAGGGGCGACCCAGTACTTC
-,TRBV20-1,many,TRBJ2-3,CSARDSGTDTQYF,TGCAGTGCTAGAGACTCGGGCACAGATACGCAGTATTTT
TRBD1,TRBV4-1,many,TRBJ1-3,CASSQARGPGNTIYF,TGCGCCAGCAGCCAGGCGAGGGGGCCGGGAAACACCATATATTTT
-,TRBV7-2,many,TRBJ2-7,CASSLQNYEQYF,TGTGCCAGCAGTTTACAAAACTACGAGCAGTACTTC
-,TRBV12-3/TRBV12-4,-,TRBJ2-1,CASSAFLEGGEQFF,TGTGCCAGCAGTGCCTTCCTGGAGGGAGGTGAGCAGTTCTTC
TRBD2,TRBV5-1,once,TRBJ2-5,CASSLTSGHGETQYF,TGCGCCAGCAGCTTGACTAGCGGGCACGGGGAGACCCAGTACTTC
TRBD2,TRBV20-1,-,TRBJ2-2,CSASQAGGPTGELFF,TGCAGTGCTTCGCAAGCGGGGGGCCCTACCGGGGAGCTGTTTTTT
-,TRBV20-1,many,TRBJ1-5,CSAYQGRGNQPQHF,TGCAGTGCTTACCAGGGAAGGGGCAATCAGCCCCAGCATTTT
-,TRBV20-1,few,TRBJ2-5,CSARGEVGAQETQYF,TGCAGTGCTAGAGGCGAAGTAGGAGCCCAAGAGACCCAGTACTTC
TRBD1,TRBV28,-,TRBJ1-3,CASSQPGQSLPSYLSGNTIYF,TGTGCCAGCAGTCAACCGGGACAGAGCTTACCTTCATACCTCTCTGGAAACACCATATATTTT
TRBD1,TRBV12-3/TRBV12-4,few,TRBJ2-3,CASSHIQGAFTDTQYF,TGTGCCAGCAGTCACATACAGGGGGCTTTCACAGATACGCAGTATTTT
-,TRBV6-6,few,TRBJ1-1,CASSYSWTVETIF,TGTGCCAGCAGTTACTCCTGGACGGTGGAAACTATTTTT
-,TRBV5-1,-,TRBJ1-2,CASSLDRFYGYTF,TGCGCCAGCAGCTTGGACAGGTTCTATGGCTACACCTTC
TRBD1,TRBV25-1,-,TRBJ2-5,CASSETGKTQYF,TGTGCCAGCAGTGAGACAGGGAAGACCCAGTACTTC
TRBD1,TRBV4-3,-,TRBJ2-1,CASSQGLNRDSPYNEQFF,TGCGCCAGCAGCCAAGGACTGAATCGGGACAGTCCTTACAATGAGCAGTTCTTC
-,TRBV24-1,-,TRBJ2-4,CATSDLQENIQYF,TGTGCCACCAGTGATTTGCAGGAAAACATTCAGTACTTC
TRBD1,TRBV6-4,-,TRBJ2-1,CASSDRDRGHNEQFF,TGTGCCAGCAGTGACCGGGACAGGGGGCACAATGAGCAGTTCTTC
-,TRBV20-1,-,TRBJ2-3,CSASDVLATQYF,TGCAGTGCTAGCGACGTACTAGCTACGCAGTATTTT